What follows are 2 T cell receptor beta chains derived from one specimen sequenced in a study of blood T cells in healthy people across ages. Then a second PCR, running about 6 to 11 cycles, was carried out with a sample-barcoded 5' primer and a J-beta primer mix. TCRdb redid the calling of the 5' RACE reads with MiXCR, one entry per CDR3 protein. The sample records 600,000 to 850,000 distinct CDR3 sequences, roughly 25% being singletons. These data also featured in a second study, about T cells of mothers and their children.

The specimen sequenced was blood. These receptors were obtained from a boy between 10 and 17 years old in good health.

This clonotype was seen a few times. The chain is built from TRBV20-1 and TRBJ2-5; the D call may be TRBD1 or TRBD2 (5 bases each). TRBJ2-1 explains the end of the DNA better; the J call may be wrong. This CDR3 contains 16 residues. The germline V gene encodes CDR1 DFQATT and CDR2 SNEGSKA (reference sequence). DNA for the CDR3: TGCAGTGCGGGAGACCTTATAGGGACCTCCACGAATGAGCAGTTCTTC. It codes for CSAGDLIGTSTNEQFF.

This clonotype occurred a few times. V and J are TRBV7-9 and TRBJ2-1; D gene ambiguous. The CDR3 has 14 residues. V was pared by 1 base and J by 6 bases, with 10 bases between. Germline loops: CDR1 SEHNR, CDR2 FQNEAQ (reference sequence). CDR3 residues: CASSLGPAGNEQFF. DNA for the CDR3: TGTGCCAGCAGCTTAGGCCCAGCAGGCAATGAGCAGTTCTTC. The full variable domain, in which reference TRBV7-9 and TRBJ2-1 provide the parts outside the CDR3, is DTGVSQNPRHKITKRGQNVTFRCDPISEHNRLYWYRQTLGQGPEFLTYFQNEAQLEKSRLLSDRFSAERPKGSFSTLEIQRTEQGDSAMYLCASSLGPAGNEQFFGPGTRLTVL.